This T cell receptor (beta chain) came from a study of long-term antiretroviral therapy in people with HIV. Findings and limits, study-wide: Regardless of time point, clones expanded before ART dominated the repertoire.

Per germline, CDR1 SGHRS and CDR2 YFSETQ. The V end lost 0 bases, the J end lost 1 base, and 10 bases lay between the germline ends. The CDR3 spans 15 residues. Assay version v3.0 of immunoSEQ was used, and it was run at survey level. TCRdb's table, derived via immunoSEQ multiplex PCR, lists solely in-frame clones and lacks some. The table shows fewer than 40,000 clones, with more than 95% occurring only once. To note about this clone: The antigen is undetermined.

The V and J genes are TRBV5-1 and TRBJ2-5; D ambiguous. The sequence derives from a man aged 25 to 45 with HIV. Specimen: unsorted PBMCs, collected 6.9 years after starting antiretroviral therapy. CDR3 bases: TGCGCCAGCAGCTTGGCAGTAGTAGGCCAAGAGACCCAGTACTTC. Its protein product is CASSLAVVGQETQYF.